The 7 T cell receptor beta chains in this list originate from one sample, sequenced in a study of shared clonotypes between healthy human individuals. The assay was immunoSEQ multiplex PCR, and TCRdb's table has in-frame clones only and misses some. Of about 2.1 million clones detected, about 92% appear once; the ten largest clones hold under 2%. Naive CD8 isolation took CD45RO-negative cells positively selected for CCR7 and excluded terminally differentiated effector memory CD45RA+ cells. Material: naive CD8+ T cells from PBMCs. The receptors stem from a man between 18 and 35 years old in good health. Some clones in this sample may be carry-over from other donors' samples.

The rearrangement links TRBV10-3 to TRBJ2-3; the match to TRBD2 covers 11 bases. Per the germline V gene, CDR1 is ENHRY and CDR2 is SYGVKD. This CDR3 contains 14 residues. V shed 7 bases and J 5 bases; nucleotides not matched to a gene: 5. The CDR3 spells CAITSGLAGDTQYF. CDR3 nucleotides: TGTGCCATCACCTCCGGACTAGCGGGAGATACGCAGTATTTT.

The V gene is TRBV21-1, the J gene TRBJ2-7; the D call of TRBD1 is as the table states it, not checked on the DNA. TRBV21-1 is listed as a pseudogene. The CDR3 consists of 16 residues. CDR3 sequence: CASSTPPGQGSYEQYF. The CDR3 nucleotides read TGTGCCAGCAGCACCCCCCCGGGACAGGGGTCCTACGAGCAGTACTTC.

The rearrangement uses TRBV6-5 and TRBJ2-7; tentative D call: TRBD1 (6 bases). V dropped 4 bases and J dropped 6 bases, with 16 bases sitting between them. The CDR3 is 14 residues long. From germline, CDR1 is MNHEY and CDR2 SVGAGI. CDR3 in amino acids: CASSFLRGRAEQYF. The DNA for the CDR3 is TGTGCCAGCAGTTTCCTCAGGGGCCGGGCCGAGCAGTACTTC.

The CDR3 nucleotides read TGTGCCAGCGGTAGCGGGAGGTACCAAGAGACCCAGTACTTC. It codes for CASGSGRYQETQYF. The rearrangement joins TRBV28 to TRBJ2-5; 10 nucleotides match TRBD2. J was trimmed by 0 bases and V by 8 bases; bases with no gene match: 3. CDR3 length: 14 residues. Germline V gene data show CDR1 as MDHEN and CDR2 as SYDVKM.

The chain joins TRBV7-6 to TRBJ2-7; D call uncertain. This CDR3 has 13 amino acids. The germline V and J ends were trimmed by 3 bases and 5 bases, with 11 bases remaining between them. The germline gives CDR1 SGHVS, CDR2 FNYEAQ. The CDR3 loop is CASSFPLAHEQYF. CDR3 DNA sequence: TGTGCCAGCAGCTTTCCCCTCGCCCACGAGCAGTACTTC.

The rearrangement joins TRBV27 to TRBJ1-2, with 7 bases identical to TRBD1. This CDR3 region has 14 residues. Germline trimming cut 5 bases from V and 5 bases from J; bases unmatched to any gene: 8. Germline V lookup: CDR1 MNHEY, CDR2 SMNVEV (reference sequence). The CDR3 DNA sequence: TGTGCCAGCAGTCAGACAGGGCCTTCGTATGGCTACACCTTC. Its protein product is CASSQTGPSYGYTF.

The rearrangement joins TRBV6-1 to TRBJ2-7; the D is unclear. The CDR3 spans 15 residues. CDR1 and CDR2 (germline): MNHNS, SASEGT. The ends were cut back, 7 bases at V and 3 bases at J, with 19 bases in the middle. Here the CDR3 DNA reads TGTGCCAGCACCATTAGACGGACCGCGAACTACGAGCAGTACTTC. Translated: CASTIRRTANYEQYF.